This entry concerns a single T cell receptor delta chain. Its antigen is not identified. This may be a read error, as it is one base from a much larger clone. The CDR3 has 16 amino acids. V shed 2 bases, J shed 1 base, and the junction held 9 bases outside the gene matches. Germline CDR1 is GEAIGNYY and CDR2 is EKD. This sample was taken from a study of gammadelta T cells in human blood. TCRdb processed the RT-PCR reads again with the CATT caller. Found here are about 1,200 delta-chain clones, 48% of them singletons; the top ten hold less than 25%. The study, taken as a whole, reports: Right after birth, innate γδ T cells reportedly expanded polyclonally after microbial exposure.

The sequence derives from a human donor. The sample comprised Vgamma9Vdelta2 gamma-delta T cells from adult blood. The rearrangement joins TRDV2 to TRDJ1; TRDD3 agrees at 7 bases. The CDR3 DNA is TGTGCCTGTGACAAGCCGGGGGATCAAAGCACCGATAAACTCATCTTT. It translates to CACDKPGDQSTDKLIF.